What follows are 15 T cell receptor beta chains derived from one specimen sequenced in a study of prognosis after radiotherapy for stage I lung cancer (dated by TCRdb to the early 2020s). Sequencing instrument: Illumina HiSeq 3000. Two rounds of multiplex PCR on genomic DNA were used to amplify the TCR beta CDR3 region. In the first PCR round, primers specific to each TRBV and TRBJ gene were used, and the primer sequences were filed in Chinese patent CN105087789A. The public reads were reprocessed in TCRdb via fastp at Q25 and MiXCR, keeping in-frame beta chains. A single entry per CDR3 protein holds the most common genes and DNA from its merged rows. The sample has about 22,000 distinct CDR3 sequences on record, around 37% of them singletons. Roughly three fifths of the sample is taken by the ten largest. The sample was PBMCs, taken before or after stereotactic body radiation therapy (not recorded which). These receptors originate from a donor over 45 with non-small cell lung cancer.

Comment on this clonotype: This may arise from a read error, as a much more abundant clone is one base away. The V call is TRBV28, the J call TRBJ2-5; the D is unclear. The ends were cut back, 7 bases at V and 5 bases at J, with 11 bases in the middle. CDR1 MDHEN and CDR2 SYDVKM come from the germline V gene. The CDR3 spans 12 residues. This CDR3 reads CASISVLETQYF. CDR3 DNA: TGTGCCAGCATTTCCGTATTGGAGACCCAGTACTTC.

The chain joins TRBV7-9 to TRBJ2-1; D might be TRBD2 (6 bases). The CDR3 is 18 amino acids. Germline values: CDR1 SEHNR, CDR2 FQNEAQ (reference sequence). V was cut by 1 base and J by 0 bases, with 16 bases left in between. The CDR3 protein is CASSLDGRDGISYNEQFF. The CDR3 DNA sequence: TGTGCCAGCAGCTTAGATGGGCGGGACGGGATCTCCTACAATGAGCAGTTCTTC.

In this sample, this clonotype turned up many times. The chain combines TRBV7-2 with TRBJ1-1, with TRBD1 as a possible D gene (5 bases). V was shortened by 5 bases and J by 5 bases, with 12 bases between the two germline ends. Per the germline V gene, CDR1 is SGHTA and CDR2 is FQGNSA. The CDR3 spans 13 residues. The CDR3 DNA follows: TGTGCCAGCAGCCAATTCCGGGGGACTGAAGCTTTCTTT. It yields the protein CASSQFRGTEAFF.

This clonotype appeared a single time. The CDR3 sequence is CASGGTASSYEQYF. The CDR3 nucleotides read TGCGCCAGCGGAGGGACGGCAAGCTCCTACGAGCAGTACTTC. J is TRBJ2-7 and V is TRBV5-1; possible D gene TRBD2, 6 bases. CDR1 SGHRS and CDR2 YFSETQ come from the germline V gene. This CDR3 comprises 14 residues. The V gene lost 7 bases and the J gene lost 0 bases, with 14 bases spanning the gap.

Comment on this clonotype: A far larger clone is a single base away, which makes a read error likely. This chain uses TRBV6-9 with TRBJ2-1; possibly TRBD1 for D (6 bases). The CDR3 has 14 amino acids. Germline V gives CDR1 MNHGY, CDR2 SVAAGI. The CDR3 reads CSSSLSGAYNEQFF. CDR3 sequence (DNA): TGTTCCAGCAGTCTCTCAGGGGCATACAATGAGCAGTTCTTC.

This clonotype is termed medium-sized. The chain employs TRBV7-2 and TRBJ1-2; the match to TRBD1 covers 11 bases. The CDR3 consists of 14 residues. The V segment lost 2 bases and the J segment 8 bases; nucleotides outside the gene matches: 4. Germline V gene data show CDR1 as SGHTA and CDR2 as FQGNSA. The CDR3 DNA is TGTGCCAGCAGCTTAAGGGGACAGGGGGACGGCTACACCTTC. This translates into CASSLRGQGDGYTF.

CDR3 protein: CASSFVSTDTQYF. Written as DNA, the CDR3 is TGTGCCAGCAGTTTCGTGAGCACAGATACGCAGTATTTT. The rearrangement uses TRBV12-3 or TRBV12-4 and TRBJ2-3; D gene ambiguous. The CDR3 is made up of 13 amino acids. V was clipped by 3 bases and J by 0 bases, with 4 bases between them.

This clonotype was detected only a few times. In nucleotides, the CDR3 is TGTGCCAGCAGCGCGTCCCCACAGGGATCTGGAAACACCATATATTTT. Its translation is CASSASPQGSGNTIYF. The rearrangement links TRBV11-2 to TRBJ1-3; D is perhaps TRBD1 (6 bases). Germline CDR1 is SGHAT and CDR2 is FQNNGV. Trimming removed 5 bases from V and 1 base from J, with 15 bases in between. CDR3 length: 16 residues.

This clonotype was detected many times. This likely comes from a read error, as the CDR3 has no conserved phenylalanine or tryptophan at its end. The rearrangement links TRBV11-2 to TRBJ1-2; a weak D match, TRBD1 (5 bases). V gave up 4 bases and J gave up 4 bases, with 7 bases separating them. This CDR3 contains 12 residues. Germline CDR1 is SGHAT and CDR2 is FQNNGV. This CDR3 is CASSSGVYGYTS. The CDR3 DNA reads TGTGCCAGCAGCTCGGGGGTCTATGGCTACACCTCC.

With regard to this clonotype: A far larger clone lies a single base away; this is likely a read error. The chain links TRBV6-1 to TRBJ2-1, with a tentative D call TRBD2 (6 bases). This CDR3 contains 16 residues. Trimming took 5 bases from V and 8 from J, leaving 22 bases between them. Germline loops: CDR1 MNHNS, CDR2 SASEGT. The CDR3 loop reads CASSYGVWGVLDEQFF. The CDR3 nucleotides read TGTGCCAGCAGTTACGGCGTTTGGGGGGTTCTGGATGAGCAGTTCTTC.

This clonotype was counted at least ten times. V usage is TRBV10-3 and J usage is TRBJ1-5, with D perhaps TRBD1 (5 bases). V dropped 6 bases and J dropped 4 bases, with 10 bases sitting between them. The CDR3 loop spans 13 amino acids. Per the germline V gene, CDR1 is ENHRY and CDR2 is SYGVKD. CDR3 residues: CAIRPQENQPQHF. The CDR3 nucleotides are TGTGCCATCAGACCACAGGAAAATCAGCCCCAGCATTTT.

This rearrangement joins TRBV27 to TRBJ2-1; the D gene is possibly TRBD1 (5 bases). This CDR3 has 14 residues. Germline V gene data show CDR1 as MNHEY and CDR2 as SMNVEV (reference sequence). Trimming took 3 bases from V and 8 from J, leaving 14 bases between them. CDR3 coding DNA: TGTGCCAGCAGTTTGAACGTCAGGGCGTATGAGCAGTTCTTC. This gives the protein CASSLNVRAYEQFF.

This clonotype was observed once. The chain joins TRBV12-3 or TRBV12-4 to TRBJ2-3; 7 nucleotides match TRBD2. V lost 3 bases and J lost 3; bases outside the gene matches: 9. The CDR3 runs to 16 residues. In DNA, the CDR3 is TGTGCCAGCAGTTTTCGGACTAGTAGGAATACAGATACGCAGTATTTT. It translates to CASSFRTSRNTDTQYF.

This clonotype was counted ten times or more. The chain employs TRBV5-8 and TRBJ2-5; 11 positions match TRBD2. The V gene's germline CDR1 is SGHTS and CDR2 YDEGEE. CDR3 length: 17 residues. Germline trimming cut 2 bases from V and 3 bases from J; bases unmatched to any gene: 9. Here the CDR3 reads CASSFVLLAGEEETQYF. CDR3 DNA sequence: TGTGCCAGCAGCTTTGTGTTACTAGCGGGAGAGGAAGAGACCCAGTACTTC. Full variable domain (missing parts from reference TRBV5-8 and TRBJ2-5): EAGVTQSPTHLIKTRGQQATLRCSPISGHTSVYWYQQALGLGLQFLLWYDEGEERNRGNFPPRFSGRQFPNYSSELNVNALELEDSALYLCASSFVLLAGEEETQYFGPGTRLLVL.

In DNA form, the CDR3 reads TGTGCCAGCAGTTACTCGAGATCAGGAGCCTATGGCTACACCTTC. It translates to CASSYSRSGAYGYTF. V usage is TRBV6-6 and J usage is TRBJ1-2; D ambiguous. Germline CDR1 MNHNY, CDR2 SVGAGI (reference sequence). This CDR3 contains 15 residues. V lost 0 bases and J 4 bases, leaving 12 bases between the germline ends.